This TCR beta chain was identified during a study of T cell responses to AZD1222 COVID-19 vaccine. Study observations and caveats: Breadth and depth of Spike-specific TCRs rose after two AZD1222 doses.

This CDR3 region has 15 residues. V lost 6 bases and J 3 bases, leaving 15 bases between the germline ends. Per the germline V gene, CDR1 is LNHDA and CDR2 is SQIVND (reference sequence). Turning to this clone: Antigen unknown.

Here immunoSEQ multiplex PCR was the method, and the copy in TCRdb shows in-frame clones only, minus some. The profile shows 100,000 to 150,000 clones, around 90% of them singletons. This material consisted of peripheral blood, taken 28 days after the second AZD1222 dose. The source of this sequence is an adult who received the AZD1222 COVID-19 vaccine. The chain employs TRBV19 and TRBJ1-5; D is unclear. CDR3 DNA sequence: TGTGCCAGTAGGGCCCTTCTAGGTGCCAATCAGCCCCAGCATTTT. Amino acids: CASRALLGANQPQHF.